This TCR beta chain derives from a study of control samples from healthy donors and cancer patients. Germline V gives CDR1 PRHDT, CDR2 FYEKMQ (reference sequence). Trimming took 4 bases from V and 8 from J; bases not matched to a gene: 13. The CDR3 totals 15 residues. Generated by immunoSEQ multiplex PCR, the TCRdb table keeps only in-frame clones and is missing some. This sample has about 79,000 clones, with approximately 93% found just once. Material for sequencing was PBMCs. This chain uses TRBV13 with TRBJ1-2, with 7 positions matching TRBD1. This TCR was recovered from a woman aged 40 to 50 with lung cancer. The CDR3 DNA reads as TGTGCCAGCAGCTCGTTTTTGGACAGGACGGGGGGCTACACCTTC. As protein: CASSSFLDRTGGYTF. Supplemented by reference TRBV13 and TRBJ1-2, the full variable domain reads AAGVIQSPRHLIKEKRETATLKCYPIPRHDTVYWYQQGPGQDPQFLISFYEKMQSDKGSIPDRFSAQQFSDYHSELNMSSLELGDSALYFCASSSFLDRTGGYTFGSGTRLTVV.